This T cell receptor beta chain was obtained from a study of CD8+CD57+ T cells in acquired aplastic anemia. Across the study: The mean DNA yield obtained from sorted CD4+ and CD8+ cells came to about 3.2 ug.

The CDR3 consists of 12 residues. Germline V lookup: CDR1 DFQATT, CDR2 SNEGSKA (reference sequence). Trimming removed 3 bases from V and 6 bases from J, with 9 bases in between. At least ten counts were recorded for this clonotype. Its target is unknown. Study-level findings and limits: Patients and controls were found to share 25 to 35 CD8+ CDR3 sequences. Significance was not reached for CD8+ Simpson's diversity between patients and controls.

Template material for TCR beta VDJ and CDR3 profiling consisted of genomic DNA. From the reads, TCRdb called clonotypes with MiXCR, one entry per CDR3 protein. Of about 270,000 distinct CDR3 sequences detected, 45% to 70% appear once; the ten largest clones hold 6.5% to 10%. This receptor was obtained from a human donor with severe aplastic anemia or a healthy control (not recorded which). V and J are TRBV20-1 and TRBJ2-1; D is possibly TRBD1 (5 bases). Sequencing was carried out using sorted CD4+, CD8+, or CD8+CD57+ T cells (not recorded which) from PBMCs. For the CDR3, the DNA is TGCAGTGCTAGGATACAGGTCAATGAGCAGTTCTTC. It yields the protein CSARIQVNEQFF.